The clone carrying this TCR beta chain was recorded at least ten times. No antigen is known for it. These data are taken from a study of identical twins. Notes on the study in general: Part of the zero-insertion signal could reflect confounding by invariant MAIT and iNKT cells.

A universal primer site was added by template switching, and unique molecular identifiers were carried by the cDNA. Using its own MiXCR run on the 5' RACE reads, TCRdb lists one record per CDR3 protein. The sample holds 250,000 or so distinct CDR3 sequences, roughly 8% seen once. The CDR3 has 14 residues. Trimming took 3 bases from V and 1 from J, leaving 8 bases between them. From germline, CDR1 is SGHDT and CDR2 YYEEEE. This sample was also put to use in a study of yellow fever vaccine responses in identical twins.

What was sequenced was CD8+ T cells sorted from blood. V gene TRBV5-6 combines with J gene TRBJ2-1; TRBD2 is a possible D gene (5 bases). This sequence was found in a woman between 18 and 29 years old in good health. The CDR3 sequence: CASSYGSSYNEQFF. In DNA form, the CDR3 reads TGTGCCAGCAGCTATGGGAGTTCCTACAATGAGCAGTTCTTC.